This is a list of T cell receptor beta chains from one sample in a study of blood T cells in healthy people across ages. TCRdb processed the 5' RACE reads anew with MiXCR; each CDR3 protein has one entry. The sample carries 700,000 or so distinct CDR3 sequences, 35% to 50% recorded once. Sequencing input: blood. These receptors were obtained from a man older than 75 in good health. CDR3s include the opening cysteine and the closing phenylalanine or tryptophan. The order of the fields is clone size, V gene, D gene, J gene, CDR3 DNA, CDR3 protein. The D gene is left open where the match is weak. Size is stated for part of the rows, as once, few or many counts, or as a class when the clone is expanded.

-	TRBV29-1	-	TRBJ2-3	TGCAGCGTTAAACCTGGACTGGACACAGATGCGCAGTATTTT	CSVKPGLDTDAQYF
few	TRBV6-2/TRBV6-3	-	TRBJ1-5	TGTGCCAGCAGTTGGACGGACTTCAATCAGCCCCAGCATTTT	CASSWTDFNQPQHF
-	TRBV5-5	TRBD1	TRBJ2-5	TGTGCCAGCAGCTCGTCCCCCGGACAGGGGGCGAATGAGCAGTACTTC	CASSSSPGQGANEQYF
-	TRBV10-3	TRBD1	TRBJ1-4	TGTGCCATCAGACCCGGACAGGGGAATAATGAAAAACTGTTTTTT	CAIRPGQGNNEKLFF
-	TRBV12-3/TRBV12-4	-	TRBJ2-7	TGTGCCAGCAGTTTAACCAGGGACTACGAGCAGTACTTC	CASSLTRDYEQYF
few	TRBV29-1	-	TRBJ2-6	TGCAGCGTGACAGGTTTACCTTCCTCTGGGGCCAACGTCCTGACTTTC	CSVTGLPSSGANVLTF
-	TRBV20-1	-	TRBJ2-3	TGCAGTGCTATGAGGGCGGGCACAGATACGCAGTATTTT	CSAMRAGTDTQYF
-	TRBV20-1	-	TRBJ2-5	TGCAGTGCTATCTGGGAGACCCAGTACTTC	CSAIWETQYF
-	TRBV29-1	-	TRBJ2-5	TGCAGCGTTGTAGACCCGGGGGAGACCCAGTACTTC	CSVVDPGETQYF
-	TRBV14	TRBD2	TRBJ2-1	TGTGCCAGCAGCGTGCGGGAGACCAACTACAATGAGCAGTTCTTC	CASSVRETNYNEQFF
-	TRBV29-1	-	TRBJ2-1	TGCAGACCCTCGGGGTGGGATTCGGACAATGAGCAGTTCTTC	CRPSGWDSDNEQFF
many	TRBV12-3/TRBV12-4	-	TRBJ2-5	TGTGCCAGCCTCCCAAAGGGTAGAGGTAGAGAGACCCAGTACTTC	CASLPKGRGRETQYF
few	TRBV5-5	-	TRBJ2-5	TGTGCCAGCGCCAGGAAGATTGAGACCCAGTACTTC	CASARKIETQYF
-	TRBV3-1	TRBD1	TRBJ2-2	TGTGCCAGCAGCCACCCCGGGACAGAGGGGACCGGGGAGCTGTTTTTT	CASSHPGTEGTGELFF
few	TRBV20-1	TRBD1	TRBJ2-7	TGCAGTGCTAGACCCGGACAGGGGACCGAGCAGTACTTC	CSARPGQGTEQYF
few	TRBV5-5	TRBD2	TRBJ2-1	TGTGCCAGCAGCCCTACTAGGGCTAGCGGGAGGAATGAGCAGTTCTTC	CASSPTRASGRNEQFF
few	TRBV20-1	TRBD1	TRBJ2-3	TGCAGTGCCGAGAGGGGGCCCACAGATACGCAGTATTTT	CSAERGPTDTQYF
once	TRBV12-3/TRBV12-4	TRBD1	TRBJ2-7	TGTGCCAGCAGCTTACCCCCGGGACAGGGCATCTACGAGCAGTACTTC	CASSLPPGQGIYEQYF
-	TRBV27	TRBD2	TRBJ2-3	TGTGCCAGCAGTAGGACTAGCGGGGTCACAGATACGCAGTATTTT	CASSRTSGVTDTQYF
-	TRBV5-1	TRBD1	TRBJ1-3	TGCGCCAGCAGCTCAATGACAGGGGGCAGTTCTGGAAACACCATATATTTT	CASSSMTGGSSGNTIYF
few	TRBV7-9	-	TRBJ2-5	TGTGCCAGCAGCTTAGATTTCAGCTCCCGGGAGACCCAGTACTTC	CASSLDFSSRETQYF
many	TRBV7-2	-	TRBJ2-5	TGTGCCAGCAGCTTTGGTAACGGAGAGACCCAGTACTTC	CASSFGNGETQYF
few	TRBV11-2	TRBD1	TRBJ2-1	TGTGCCAGCAGCTTCCCAAGGTCGGACAGGTACAATGAGCAGTTCTTC	CASSFPRSDRYNEQFF
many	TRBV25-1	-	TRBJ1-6	TGTGCCAGCAGCGTCACTAGCTCCTATAATTCACCCCTCCACTTT	CASSVTSSYNSPLHF
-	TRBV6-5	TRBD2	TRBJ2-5	TGTGCCAGCAGTTCGGGACTAGTAGAAGAGACCCAGTACTTC	CASSSGLVEETQYF
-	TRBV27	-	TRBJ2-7	TGTGCCTGCAGGCAGGGAAGAGTTGGATCCTACGAGCAGTACTTC	CACRQGRVGSYEQYF
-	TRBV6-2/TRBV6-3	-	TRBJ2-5	TGTGCCGGCAGCTCCGGGACCAGAAGTGGGACCCAGTACTTC	CAGSSGTRSGTQYF
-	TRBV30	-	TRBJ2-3	TGTGCCTGGACCCTGGGAGATACGCAGTATTTT	CAWTLGDTQYF
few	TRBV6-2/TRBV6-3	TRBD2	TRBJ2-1	TGTGCCAGCAGTACCGGGACTAGATCAAGAGAGCAGTTCTTC	CASSTGTRSREQFF
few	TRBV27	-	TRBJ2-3	TGTGCCAGCAGTTTCTCAGCGGCCACAGATACGCAGTATTTT	CASSFSAATDTQYF
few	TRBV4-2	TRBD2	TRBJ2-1	TGTGCCAGCAGCCCGTGGACTAGCGGGGGCCTGGGGAATGAGCAGTTCTTC	CASSPWTSGGLGNEQFF
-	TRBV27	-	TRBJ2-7	TGTGCCAGCAGAGGCACCCAATACGAGCAGTACTTC	CASRGTQYEQYF
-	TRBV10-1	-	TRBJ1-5	TGCGCCAGCAGTAAAAATAGCAATCAGCCCCAGCATTTT	CASSKNSNQPQHF
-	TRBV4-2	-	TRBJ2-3	TGTGCGAGCACATCCATGGCCCTAACAGATACGCAGTATTTT	CASTSMALTDTQYF
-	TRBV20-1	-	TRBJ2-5	TGCAGTGTTAGAGATTCCGGCCCCGGGGTCGTTAAAGAGACCCAGTACTTC	CSVRDSGPGVVKETQYF
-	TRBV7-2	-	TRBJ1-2	TGTGCCAGCAGCTTAAACAGAGAGGGCTACACCTTC	CASSLNREGYTF
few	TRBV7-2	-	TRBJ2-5	TGTGCCAGCAGCAATAGCCGAGAGACCCAGTACTTC	CASSNSRETQYF
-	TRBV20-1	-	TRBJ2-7	TGCAGTGCTAGAGATAGGACAGATTCATACGAGCAGTACTTC	CSARDRTDSYEQYF
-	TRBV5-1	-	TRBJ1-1	TGCGCCAGCAGCTTGGTGAGCGGGGTGGGCACTGAAGCTTTCTTT	CASSLVSGVGTEAFF
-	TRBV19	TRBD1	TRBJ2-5	TGTGCCAGTAGTTGGGCAGGGGGCGATGAGACCCAGTACTTC	CASSWAGGDETQYF
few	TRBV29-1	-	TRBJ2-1	TGCAGCGCAACTATGGGGGGCCGCTCCCACAATGAGCAGTTCTTC	CSATMGGRSHNEQFF
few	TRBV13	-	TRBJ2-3	TGTGCCACCCAAGGGGGGGCAGCAGATACGCAGTATTTT	CATQGGAADTQYF
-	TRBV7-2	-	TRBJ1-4	TGTGCCAGCAGCTCCTACAGAGCAACTAATGAAAAACTGTTTTTT	CASSSYRATNEKLFF
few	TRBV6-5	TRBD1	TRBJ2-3	TGTGCCAGCAGTCGGAACAGGGGGCGGACAGATACGCAGTATTTT	CASSRNRGRTDTQYF
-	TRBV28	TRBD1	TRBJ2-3	TGTGCCAGCAGTGGGGATACAGGGGGCGCGAATACGCAGTATTTT	CASSGDTGGANTQYF
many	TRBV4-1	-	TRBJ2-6	TGCGCCAGCAGCCGTGACAGGAGCTCTGGGGCCAACGTCCTGACTTTC	CASSRDRSSGANVLTF
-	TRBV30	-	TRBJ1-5	TGTGCCTGGACCCCGGGTGGGGGAAATCAGCCCCAGCATTTT	CAWTPGGGNQPQHF